A single sample gave rise to the 5 T cell receptor beta chains below, sequenced in a study of CD8+CD57+ T cells in acquired aplastic anemia. TCR beta VDJ and CDR3 were profiled, and genomic DNA was the template. TCRdb reprocessed the reads with MiXCR, giving one entry per CDR3 protein. The sample includes about 200,000 distinct CDR3 sequences, 34% of them seen just once. The specimen sequenced was sorted CD4+, CD8+, or CD8+CD57+ T cells (not recorded which) from PBMCs. The receptors here all came from a human donor in good health, serving as a control.

This chain links TRBV19 with TRBJ1-3; no clear D gene. CDR1 LNHDA and CDR2 SQIVND come from the germline V gene (reference sequence). With 7 bases removed from V and 0 bases from J, the gap between germline ends came to 13 bases. The CDR3 spans 15 residues. This CDR3 reads CASTEAGYSGNTIYF. CDR3 DNA sequence: TGTGCCAGTACTGAAGCGGGATACTCTGGAAACACCATATATTTT.

The sample holds many counts of this clonotype. The gene calls are TRBV27 and TRBJ2-7; no clear D gene. Trimming removed 6 bases at V and 3 bases at J, with 12 bases between. Germline V CDR1 and CDR2: MNHEY, SMNVEV (reference sequence). The CDR3 contains 13 residues. The CDR3 is CASSRGRNYEQYF. CDR3 bases: TGTGCCAGCAGCCGCGGACGGAACTACGAGCAGTACTTC.

This clonotype came up many times. V and J are TRBV10-1 and TRBJ2-5; TRBD1 aligns across 7 bases. CDR3 length: 17 amino acids. CDR1 WNHNN and CDR2 SYGVQD come from the germline V gene (reference sequence). J was trimmed by 4 bases and V by 3 bases; bases with no gene match: 14. CDR3 in DNA: TGCGCCAGCAGTGATTTCCCCGCGAAAACAGGGGTAGAGACCCAGTACTTC. It translates to CASSDFPAKTGVETQYF.

The V gene is TRBV20-1, the J gene TRBJ1-1; TRBD1 aligns across 12 bases. Trimming at V came to 6 bases and at J to 1 base, leaving 3 bases not matched to a gene. CDR3 length equals 14 residues. Germline V gene data show CDR1 as DFQATT and CDR2 as SNEGSKA (reference sequence). CDR3 in amino acids: CSAEGQGANTEAFF. In DNA, the CDR3 is TGCAGTGCAGAGGGACAGGGGGCGAACACTGAAGCTTTCTTT.

This clonotype came up a few times. V gene TRBV7-9 combines with J gene TRBJ2-1; unclear D gene. Germline V CDR1 and CDR2: SEHNR, FQNEAQ (reference sequence). The V end lost 5 bases, the J end lost 12 bases, and 17 bases lay between the germline ends. The CDR3 runs to 13 residues. CDR3 coding DNA: TGTGCCAGCAGCCCTCGAATTCTAGGGCGGCAGTTCTTC. Amino acids: CASSPRILGRQFF.